The rows below give T cell receptor beta chains drawn from one sample of a study of cytomegalovirus exposure and HLA in healthy donors. Method: immunoSEQ multiplex PCR; TCRdb's copy keeps in-frame clones and lacks some. The repertoire holds some 140,000 clones, around 84% seen once, with 4.5% to 7% in the top ten. The sequenced sample consisted of PBMCs. Receptors originate from a woman between 40 and 50 years old in good health and CMV-seropositive. Each CDR3 is given with its conserved first and last residue. Fields, in order: J gene, V gene, clone size, D gene, CDR3 DNA, CDR3 protein. A D gene is named only where the DNA matches it firmly. For some rows the clone size is stated as once, few or many, or as a class when expanded; others skip it.

>TRBJ2-5|TRBV14|NA|NA
TGTGCCAGCAGCCAAGCACTCGGGGACTACCAAGAGACCCAGTACTTC
CASSQALGDYQETQYF
>TRBJ2-3|TRBV27|NA|NA
TGTGCCAGCGGAGATAGCACAGATACGCAGTATTTT
CASGDSTDTQYF
>TRBJ2-5|TRBV7-2|NA|TRBD2
TGTGCCAGCAGCTTAGGGGGACTAGCGGGAGGTATCCAAGAGACCCAGTACTTC
CASSLGGLAGGIQETQYF
>TRBJ2-6|TRBV15|NA|TRBD1
TGTGCCACCAGCAGAGTCAGACAGGGAAGATCTGGGGCCAACGTCCTGACTTTC
CATSRVRQGRSGANVLTF
>TRBJ1-1|TRBV7-3|few|NA
TGTGCCAGCAGCTTAACCCCCGGGACAACGAACACTGAAGCTTTCTTT
CASSLTPGTTNTEAFF
>TRBJ2-2|TRBV7-3|once|NA
TGTGCCAGCAGCTTAGATGGGGCTGGGGCCGGGGAGCTGTTTTTT
CASSLDGAGAGELFF
>TRBJ2-3|TRBV5-1|NA|NA
TGCGCCAGCAGCTTGGCCAGGGCGGATACGCAGTATTTT
CASSLARADTQYF
>TRBJ1-2|TRBV2|NA|NA
TGTGCCAGCAAAAGCCAGGGCCCAGGGGCTATCTATGGCTACACCTTC
CASKSQGPGAIYGYTF
>TRBJ2-5|TRBV7-3|NA|NA
TGTGCCAGCAGCTTGGGACTCTCGGAGACCCAGTACTTC
CASSLGLSETQYF
>TRBJ2-1|TRBV4-1|NA|TRBD2
TGCGCCAGCAGCCAACTACTAGCGGGAGCGTTCGAGCAGTTCTTC
CASSQLLAGAFEQFF
>TRBJ2-7|TRBV19|once|TRBD1
TGTGCCAGTAGCCGTCTGGGACAGGGCAACTCCTACGAGCAGTACTTC
CASSRLGQGNSYEQYF
>TRBJ1-3|TRBV5-1|NA|TRBD1
TGCGCCAGCAGTAGTGACCCACAGGGGGTCGTGGACACCATATATTTT
CASSSDPQGVVDTIYF
>TRBJ1-1|TRBV27|NA|TRBD1
TGTGCCAGCAGACGGACAGGGGCGCAGAACACTGAAGCTTTCTTT
CASRRTGAQNTEAFF
>TRBJ1-1|TRBV10-3|medium-sized|NA
TGTGCCATCAGTGAGTCTTGGAGCTTCGTGGAAGCTTTCTTT
CAISESWSFVEAFF
>TRBJ2-1|TRBV15|NA|TRBD2
TGTGCCACCAAGGTAGCGGGAGGGGATGAGCAGTTCTTC
CATKVAGGDEQFF
>TRBJ1-5|TRBV2|NA|TRBD1
TGTGCCAGCAGTCCGACAGGGAGCAATCAGCCCCAGCATTTT
CASSPTGSNQPQHF
>TRBJ2-1|TRBV6-1|NA|NA
TGTGCCAGCACCGGGAGCCACAGGAATGAGCAGTTCTTC
CASTGSHRNEQFF
>TRBJ1-4|TRBV30|NA|NA
TGTGCCTATAAGGGGGGGGCATCTAATGAAAAACTGTTTTTT
CAYKGGASNEKLFF
>TRBJ2-1|TRBV5-6|NA|TRBD2
TGTGCCAGCACTCTGGGTCTAGCGGGAGCCAATGAGCAGTTCTTC
CASTLGLAGANEQFF
>TRBJ2-7|TRBV6-1|NA|TRBD2
TGTGCCAGCAGTGACTTTCTAGCGGTCTTATCCTACGAGCAGTACTTC
CASSDFLAVLSYEQYF
>TRBJ2-7|TRBV19|NA|TRBD1
TGTGCCAGTAGTATAGCGGGACAGACCTACGAGCAGTACTTC
CASSIAGQTYEQYF
>TRBJ2-7|TRBV6-1|NA|TRBD1
TGTGCCAGCAGAAGAGACAGGGTCCTTGCGTACTTC
CASRRDRVLAYF
>TRBJ2-7|TRBV11-1|few|NA
TGTGCCAGCAGCTTATGGACTACAAACTACGAGCAGTACTTC
CASSLWTTNYEQYF
>TRBJ1-6|TRBV7-2|NA|NA
TGTGCCAGCAGCTTCTCGGGGTCACCCCTCCACTTT
CASSFSGSPLHF
>TRBJ1-2|TRBV29-1|NA|NA
TGCAGCACCCAGACAGAGGCTAACTATGGCTACACCTTC
CSTQTEANYGYTF
>TRBJ1-1|TRBV28|NA|NA
TGTGCCAGCAGTTTGGGGCTAGGGCGGAACACTGAAGCTTTCTTT
CASSLGLGRNTEAFF
>TRBJ1-1|TRBV29-1|NA|TRBD1
TGCAGCGTTGAAAAGGGGGCAGGGAGGACTGAAGCTTTCTTT
CSVEKGAGRTEAFF
>TRBJ2-7|TRBV19|NA|TRBD2
TGTGCCAGTAGTTCTGACGGCCTAGCGGGGCTTACGGAGCAGTACTTC
CASSSDGLAGLTEQYF
>TRBJ2-3|TRBV30|NA|TRBD1
TGTGCCTCCCAGGGGGCTAGGGCCGGTACGCAGTATTTT
CASQGARAGTQYF
>TRBJ1-2|TRBV5-4|NA|TRBD1
TGTGCCAGCAGCCAACAGGGGGGCTATGGCTACACCTTC
CASSQQGGYGYTF
>TRBJ2-7|TRBV7-2|NA|TRBD2
TGTGCCAGCAATCTAGCGGGAGCCGCCTACGAGCAGTACTTC
CASNLAGAAYEQYF
>TRBJ1-2|TRBV27|NA|TRBD1
TGTGCCAGCACCCTATCCCAGGCAGGGGGATTAAGTGGCTACACCTTC
CASTLSQAGGLSGYTF
>TRBJ2-7|TRBV27|few|TRBD2
TGTGCCAGCAGCCTGGCGGGAGGGGGAAGCTCCTACGAGCAGTACTTC
CASSLAGGGSSYEQYF
>TRBJ1-1|TRBV21-1|once|NA
TGTGCCAGCAGCAGAGAACAGGGATTACTGGAAGAAGCTTTCTTT
CASSREQGLLEEAFF
>TRBJ1-1|TRBV6-1|NA|NA
TGTGCCAGCACCTACCTCCGGGGACAACTTGAAGCTTTCTTT
CASTYLRGQLEAFF
>TRBJ2-1|TRBV7-9|few|TRBD2
TGTGCCAGCAGCTTGGAACTAGCGGGCAATGAGCAGTTCTTC
CASSLELAGNEQFF
>TRBJ2-3|TRBV30|NA|TRBD2
TGTGCCTGGAGTGTACTAGCGTACACAGATACGCAGTATTTT
CAWSVLAYTDTQYF
>TRBJ2-3|TRBV30|NA|TRBD1
TGTGCCTGGAATCGGGACAGAAGCACAGATACGCAGTATTTT
CAWNRDRSTDTQYF
>TRBJ2-2|TRBV6-5|NA|TRBD1
TGTGCCAGCAGTTACTCCTGGACAGGGTACACCGGGGAGCTGTTTTTT
CASSYSWTGYTGELFF
>TRBJ1-2|TRBV11-2|NA|NA
TGTGCCAGCCTGACCTCGTCGGAGGGCTACACCTTC
CASLTSSEGYTF